The 7 T cell receptor beta chains listed next were all sequenced from one sample in a study of early T cells in non-severe SARS-CoV-2 infection (dated by TCRdb to 2020 to 2022). The library was prepared using 5' RACE. TCRdb names NextSeq 500 as the instrument used. The public reads were run again by TCRdb, first through fastp at Q25 and then through MiXCR, and only productive beta chains were kept. All rows with the same CDR3 protein become a single entry with the most common DNA and genes. The sample profile shows tens of thousands of distinct CDR3 sequences; approximately 11% of them were found once. The ten most abundant clones make up 12% of the sample. Specimen: whole blood, collected at baseline. The source is an adult who was a healthcare worker with PCR-confirmed SARS-CoV-2 infection or an uninfected control (not recorded which).

This clonotype was counted a few times. This chain connects TRBV2 to TRBJ2-3; 8 bases are a match to TRBD2. Trimming at V came to 8 bases and at J to 3 bases, leaving 7 bases not matched to a gene. This CDR3 spans 14 amino acids. The germline V gene encodes CDR1 SNHLY and CDR2 FYNNEI. CDR3 region: CASQQAGATDTQYF. DNA of the CDR3: TGTGCCAGCCAACAAGCGGGGGCGACAGATACGCAGTATTTT.

The chain has TRBV7-3 and TRBJ2-1; TRBD2 aligns across 9 bases. With V trimmed by 5 bases and J by 6 bases, 14 bases remained unmatched. Germline loops: CDR1 SGHTA, CDR2 FQGTGA. The CDR3 consists of 17 residues. CDR3 region: CASSATPLAGEGNEQFF. The CDR3 DNA is TGTGCCAGCAGCGCCACCCCCTTAGCGGGGGAGGGCAATGAGCAGTTCTTC.

Many counts were recorded for this clonotype. This chain uses TRBV7-9 with TRBJ1-3; no reliable D call. V was trimmed by 5 bases and J by 0 bases, leaving 20 bases between them. Per the germline V gene, CDR1 is SEHNR and CDR2 is FQNEAQ (reference sequence). The CDR3 covers 18 residues. The CDR3 nucleotides are TGTGCCAGCAGCCCATGGGGAGGCCCCATGAGCTCTGGAAACACCATATATTTT. Translating it yields CASSPWGGPMSSGNTIYF.

This clonotype has a handful of counts. This chain connects TRBV5-1 to TRBJ2-1; D possibly corresponds to TRBD2 (6 bases). The CDR3 covers 13 residues. Trimming took off 4 bases at V and 8 bases at J, with 13 bases between the two ends. Germline assignment: CDR1 SGHRS and CDR2 YFSETQ. As DNA, the CDR3 is TGCGCCAGCAGCCCGGGGGTAGGGGATGAGCAGTTCTTC. Amino acid sequence: CASSPGVGDEQFF. Filled out from reference TRBV5-1 and TRBJ2-1, the complete variable domain reads KAGVTQTPRYLIKTRGQQVTLSCSPISGHRSVSWYQQTPGQGLQFLFEYFSETQRNKGNFPGRFSGRQFSNSRSEMNVSTLELGDSALYLCASSPGVGDEQFFGPGTRLTVL.

The rearrangement links TRBV5-6 to TRBJ2-1, with D possibly being TRBD1 (6 bases). The CDR3 runs 15 residues. V shed 0 bases and J shed 6 bases, with 13 bases lying between them. Germline CDR1 is SGHDT and CDR2 is YYEEEE. CDR3 in DNA: TGTGCCAGCAGCTTGGTTACAGGGTTCTCCAATGAGCAGTTCTTC. Protein product: CASSLVTGFSNEQFF.

The rearrangement uses TRBV19 and TRBJ2-3; tentative D call: TRBD2 (6 bases). Trimming took 3 bases from V and 3 from J, leaving 19 bases between them. This CDR3 contains 17 residues. Per the germline V gene, CDR1 is LNHDA and CDR2 is SQIVND (reference sequence). The CDR3 nucleotides are TGTGCCAGTAGTATGCCCCGTAGCTGGGGAGGTACAGATACGCAGTATTTT. It encodes CASSMPRSWGGTDTQYF.

This clonotype came up a few times. V usage is TRBV27 and J usage is TRBJ1-5; D not certain. This CDR3 has 14 residues. Germline CDR1 is MNHEY and CDR2 is SMNVEV (reference sequence). V was clipped by 7 bases and J by 4 bases, with 14 bases between them. As DNA, the CDR3 is TGTGCCAGCACTTCCGGATTCGGGAATCAGCCCCAGCATTTT. Encoded protein: CASTSGFGNQPQHF.